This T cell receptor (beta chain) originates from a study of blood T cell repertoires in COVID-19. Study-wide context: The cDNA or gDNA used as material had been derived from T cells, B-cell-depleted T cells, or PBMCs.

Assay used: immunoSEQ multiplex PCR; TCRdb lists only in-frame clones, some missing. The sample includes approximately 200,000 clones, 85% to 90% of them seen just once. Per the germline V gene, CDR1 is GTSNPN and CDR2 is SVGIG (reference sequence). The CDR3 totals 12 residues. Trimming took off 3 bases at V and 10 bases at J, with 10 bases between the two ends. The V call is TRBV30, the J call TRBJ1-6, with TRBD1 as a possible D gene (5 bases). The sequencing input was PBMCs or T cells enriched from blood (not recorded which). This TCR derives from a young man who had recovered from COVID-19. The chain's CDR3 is CAWSDSKSPLHF. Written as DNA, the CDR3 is TGTGCCTGGAGCGACAGCAAATCACCCCTCCACTTT.